This TCR beta chain was recorded in a study of T cell repertoires in cytomegalovirus infection. Study-wide context: Through public TCR beta signatures, both CMV infection and matching HLA type were indicated.

TCRdb reprocessed the reads via MiXCR and lists one record per CDR3 protein. Seen here are around 750,000 distinct CDR3 sequences, less than 35% observed once, and the top ten hold 9.5% to 15%. Germline V CDR1 and CDR2: SQVTM, ANQGSEA. Trimming shortened V by 1 base and J by 0 bases, and 13 bases separated the two germline ends. The CDR3 contains 16 residues. Study conclusions and caveats: The study identified carriers of CMV plus the relevant HLA from cumulative public TCR beta family frequency.

The count of this clonotype is one. Its antigen is unknown. This material consisted of cultured CD8+ T cells from PBMCs, taken from culture after CMV antigen stimulation. V is TRBV29-1 and J is TRBJ2-1, with D perhaps TRBD2 (7 bases). The clonotype was recovered from a human donor in good health (CMV status not recorded). Some clones in this sample may be carry-over from other donors' samples. The CDR3 region has the DNA TGCAGCGTTGAAGGCTCGCGGGGGCCCTCCTACAATGAGCAGTTCTTC. Encoded protein: CSVEGSRGPSYNEQFF.